One sample yielded the 25 T cell receptor beta chains listed below, sequenced in a study of blood T cell repertoires in COVID-19. Repertoires were generated with immunoSEQ multiplex PCR, while TCRdb's copy carries only in-frame clones and drops some. The sample holds under 300,000 clones, about 80% seen once. The source material was peripheral blood. The receptors here all came from a woman of 80 years or more with acute or convalescent COVID-19.

V and J are TRBV19 and TRBJ1-2, with 7 bases aligning to TRBD1. V lost 1 base and J lost 7; bases outside the gene matches: 3. Germline V gene sequence: CDR1 LNHDA, CDR2 SQIVND (reference sequence). The CDR3 runs 13 residues. CDR3 residues: CASSIGNRGGYTF. The CDR3 coding sequence is TGTGCCAGTAGTATAGGTAACAGGGGTGGCTACACCTTC.

The V and J genes are TRBV19 and TRBJ2-7; no clear D gene. Trimming pared 1 base from V and 2 bases from J, leaving 6 bases between. Germline values: CDR1 LNHDA, CDR2 SQIVND (reference sequence). This CDR3 has 13 amino acids. The CDR3 DNA is TGTGCCAGTAGTATAGGTACAGCCTACGAGCAGTACTTC. Amino acid sequence: CASSIGTAYEQYF.

The V gene is TRBV5-6, the J gene TRBJ2-7; 7 bases align to TRBD1. Trimming removed 1 base from V and 1 base from J; junction bases left unmatched: 5. Germline V gives CDR1 SGHDT, CDR2 YYEEEE. This CDR3 is built from 15 residues. The CDR3, as DNA: TGTGCCAGCAGCTTGAGGGGGCTCAAATCCTACGAGCAGTACTTC. As protein: CASSLRGLKSYEQYF.

The V gene is TRBV19, the J gene TRBJ1-5; a weak D match, TRBD1 (6 bases). Germline CDR1 and CDR2: LNHDA and SQIVND (reference sequence). The CDR3 is 15 residues long. V lost 3 bases and J lost 1, with 10 bases in between. CDR3 region: CASSISQGSNQPQHF. DNA of the CDR3: TGTGCCAGTAGTATTTCTCAGGGGAGCAATCAGCCCCAGCATTTT.

CDR3 sequence reads: CASSPRRRGGSNEQFF. The CDR3 nucleotides read TGTGCCAGCTCACCAAGGAGGCGGGGGGGCAGCAATGAGCAGTTCTTC. The chain uses TRBV18 and TRBJ2-1; 9 bases line up with TRBD2. This CDR3 contains 16 residues. J was trimmed by 6 bases and V by 2 bases; bases with no gene match: 8. Per the germline V gene, CDR1 is KGHSH and CDR2 is LQKENI.

This clone was picked up many times. The chain's CDR3 is CSASRLAGITDTQYF. In DNA form, the CDR3 reads TGCAGTGCTAGTCGCCTAGCGGGAATCACAGATACGCAGTATTTT. V and J are TRBV20-1 and TRBJ2-3, with 9 bases identical to TRBD2. V was pared by 3 bases and J by 2 bases, with 6 bases of the junction left unmatched. Germline CDR1 DFQATT, CDR2 SNEGSKA (reference sequence). There are 15 residues in the CDR3.

This chain links TRBV5-4 with TRBJ2-5, with TRBD2 matching over 11 bases. After removal of 1 base from V and 5 bases from J, the junction contained 7 bases not matched to a gene. CDR1 and CDR2 from the germline V gene are SGHNT and YYREEE (reference sequence). The CDR3 is 16 amino acids. CDR3 in DNA: TGTGCCAGCAGCTTGCCTAGCGGGGGGCCGGGGGAGACCCAGTACTTC. Protein product: CASSLPSGGPGETQYF.

The CDR3: CASSQGTGAYSSNQPQHF. CDR3 DNA: TGTGCCAGCAGCCAAGGGACAGGGGCCTACTCAAGCAATCAGCCCCAGCATTTT. The genes are TRBV4-2 and TRBJ1-5; 9 bases agree with TRBD1. Germline CDR1 is LGHNA and CDR2 is YNFKEQ. The CDR3 has 18 residues. The ends lost 1 base at V and 1 base at J; junction bases unmatched: 8.

The CDR3 DNA reads as TGTGCCAGCAGCCCATCCTCCGGGACAGGCCACGAGGTTAGCAATCAGCCCCAGCATTTT. Translation: CASSPSSGTGHEVSNQPQHF. This chain uses TRBV11-3 with TRBJ1-5; TRBD1 aligns across 8 bases. Per germline, CDR1 SGHNT and CDR2 YENEEA. J was trimmed by 0 bases and V by 5 bases; bases with no gene match: 18. This CDR3 has 20 amino acids.

This chain uses TRBV7-9 with TRBJ1-4, with a possible D match to TRBD1 (5 bases). Between the trimmed V and J ends, which lost 4 bases and 8 bases, there was a span of 20 bases. There are 16 residues in the CDR3. Germline CDR1 and CDR2: SEHNR and FQNEAQ (reference sequence). CDR3: CASSSPGLPRGEKLFF. The CDR3 DNA sequence: TGTGCCAGCAGCTCCCCGGGACTCCCCAGAGGAGAAAAACTGTTTTTT.

CDR3 sequence (DNA): TGTGCCAGCACCCCCGAGGGACAGGGGCTTAGCAATCAGCCCCAGCATTTT. Translation gives CASTPEGQGLSNQPQHF. The genes are TRBV28 and TRBJ1-5, with 10 bases that match TRBD1. Unmatched junction bases numbered 9, after V lost 7 bases and J lost 0 bases. The CDR3 has 17 amino acids. Germline V gene data show CDR1 as MDHEN and CDR2 as SYDVKM.

The chain employs TRBV2 and TRBJ2-3; the D gene is possibly TRBD2 (5 bases). Germline assignment: CDR1 SNHLY and CDR2 FYNNEI. The V and J ends lost 4 bases and 0 bases respectively, with 11 bases between them. The CDR3 has 15 amino acids. The CDR3 loop is CASSGDAGSTDTQYF. CDR3 DNA sequence: TGTGCCAGCAGTGGTGACGCGGGTAGCACAGATACGCAGTATTTT. Drawing the rest from reference TRBV2 and TRBJ2-3, the complete variable domain is EPEVTQTPSHQVTQMGQEVILRCVPISNHLYFYWYRQILGQKVEFLVSFYNNEISEKSEIFDDQFSVERPDGSNFTLKIRSTKLEDSAMYFCASSGDAGSTDTQYFGPGTRLTVL.

This clone was observed a single time. J is TRBJ1-5 and V is TRBV2, with no clear D. This CDR3 contains 17 residues. Trimming cost V 1 base and J 3 bases, with 16 bases left between them. Germline values: CDR1 SNHLY, CDR2 FYNNEI. DNA for the CDR3: TGTGCCAGCAGTGAAGGGCGGCGGCTTAACTACAATCAGCCCCAGCATTTT. Translated: CASSEGRRLNYNQPQHF.

The genes are TRBV9 and TRBJ2-5; D perhaps matches TRBD1 (6 bases). CDR1 is SGDLS, CDR2 YYNGEE, per germline. CDR3 length: 15 amino acids. Trimming pared 2 bases from V and 2 bases from J, leaving 13 bases between. The CDR3 loop reads CASSVGLGQQETQYF. CDR3 nucleotides: TGTGCCAGCAGCGTCGGCTTGGGACAACAAGAGACCCAGTACTTC. Full variable domain (rest looked up from reference TRBV9 and TRBJ2-5): DSGVTQTPKHLITATGQRVTLRCSPRSGDLSVYWYQQSLDQGLQFLIQYYNGEERAKGNILERFSAQQFPDLHSELNLSSLELGDSALYFCASSVGLGQQETQYFGPGTRLLVL.

The J gene is TRBJ2-5, the V gene TRBV10-3, with 7 positions matching TRBD2. CDR3 size: 12 residues. The J segment lost 12 bases and the V segment lost 2 bases, leaving 6 bases of the junction unmatched. CDR1 and CDR2 from the germline V gene are ENHRY and SYGVKD. Here the CDR3 DNA reads TGTGCCATCAGTGAGGGGAGGGGTGGCAAGTACTTC. Protein product: CAISEGRGGKYF.

This clone has at least ten counts. The chain joins TRBV27 to TRBJ1-2; a possible D gene is TRBD1 (5 bases). The V and J ends lost 6 bases and 3 bases respectively, with 23 bases between them. The CDR3 consists of 17 residues. Germline CDR1 reads MNHEY; CDR2 reads SMNVEV (reference sequence). CDR3 protein: CASRFKGPSYADYGYTF. CDR3 bases: TGTGCCAGCAGATTTAAGGGGCCCTCTTATGCCGACTATGGCTACACCTTC.

This sequence joins TRBV18 and TRBJ1-1; perhaps TRBD1 as D (5 bases). CDR1 and CDR2 (germline): KGHSH, LQKENI. V lost 3 bases and J 1 base, leaving 15 bases between the germline ends. The CDR3 is 16 residues long. For the CDR3, the DNA is TGTGCCAGCTCACCGCAACCGGGGGGTCCGAACACTGAAGCTTTCTTT. This translates into CASSPQPGGPNTEAFF.

This chain joins TRBV18 and TRBJ1-1, with 7 positions matching TRBD1. The CDR3 is 15 amino acids. Germline-derived CDR1 and CDR2 are KGHSH and LQKENI. V dropped 9 bases and J dropped 0; count of bases not matched to a gene: 10. CDR3 nucleotide sequence: TGTGCCAGTTCCCTTGGGGACAGAATGAACACTGAAGCTTTCTTT. Its protein product is CASSLGDRMNTEAFF.

The chain employs TRBV19 and TRBJ1-5, with D unclear. Trimming took off 4 bases at V and 2 bases at J, with 15 bases between the two ends. Germline loops: CDR1 LNHDA, CDR2 SQIVND (reference sequence). There are 16 residues in the CDR3. The CDR3 sequence: CASSSSGVIRNQPQHF. The CDR3 DNA reads TGTGCCAGTAGTAGTAGCGGGGTGATACGCAATCAGCCCCAGCATTTT.

The chain links TRBV5-1 to TRBJ1-1, with unresolved D. The germline CDR1 and CDR2 sequences are SGHRS and YFSETQ. Trimming took 4 bases from V and 1 from J, leaving 20 bases between them. The CDR3 totals 17 residues. Here the CDR3 reads CASSPGLGGPGNTEAFF. The CDR3 DNA reads TGCGCCAGCAGCCCCGGACTGGGAGGTCCAGGGAACACTGAAGCTTTCTTT.

This rearrangement joins TRBV12-3 or TRBV12-4 to TRBJ1-5; TRBD1 matches at 10 bases. V lost 8 bases and J lost 15; bases outside the gene matches: 13. This CDR3 is built from 13 residues. The CDR3: CASRLGDRGDLHF. Written as DNA, the CDR3 is TGTGCCAGCCGCCTAGGGGACAGGGGCGACCTGCATTTT.

The table lists this clone with a count of one. The chain combines TRBV12-3 or TRBV12-4 with TRBJ2-1; TRBD1 is a possible D gene (5 bases). Trimming took 7 bases from V and 8 from J, leaving 15 bases between them. This CDR3 contains 13 residues. CDR3 nucleotides: TGTGCCAGCAAGGCAGGGTTTATCGATGAGCAGTTCTTC. Encoded protein: CASKAGFIDEQFF.

V gene TRBV2 combines with J gene TRBJ1-1; 7 nucleotides match TRBD1. With 10 bases clipped from V and 8 bases from J, the junction kept 7 bases outside the gene matches. In germline, CDR1 is SNHLY, CDR2 FYNNEI. CDR3 size: 11 residues. The CDR3 bases are TGTGCCAACAAACAGGGGCGGGAAGCTTTCTTT. Translated: CANKQGREAFF.

This chain links TRBV3-1 (or the pseudogene TRBV3-2) with TRBJ1-4, with 7 bases lining up with TRBD1. J gave up 5 bases and V 2 bases, and 5 bases lay outside the gene matches. This CDR3 region has 15 residues. Germline CDR1 reads LGHDT; CDR2 reads YNNKEL (reference sequence). Written as DNA, the CDR3 is TGTGCCAGCAGCCAAAGGGGGCAGGTAAATGAAAAACTGTTTTTT. Translation: CASSQRGQVNEKLFF.

The chain recombines TRBV18 with TRBJ2-3; 13 bases map to TRBD2. J lost 5 bases, V lost 2 bases, and 7 bases had no gene match. The CDR3 consists of 17 residues. The germline gives CDR1 KGHSH, CDR2 LQKENI. CDR3 nucleotide sequence: TGTGCCAGCTCACCATTTTCGACTAGCGGGGGGAAAGATACGCAGTATTTT. Residues: CASSPFSTSGGKDTQYF.